These 21 T cell receptor beta chains were all obtained from the same sample, sequenced in a study of PD-1 blockade in classical Hodgkin lymphoma. Using immunoSEQ multiplex PCR, the repertoire was profiled, and TCRdb retains in-frame clones only, with some absent. This table holds tens of thousands of clones, around four fifths found once. All patients relapsed after autologous stem cell transplantation, and brentuximab vedotin exposure varied. The specimen comprised peripheral blood mononuclear cells (PBMCs), sampled at baseline. These receptors came from a human donor with classical Hodgkin lymphoma.

V gene TRBV5-1 combines with J gene TRBJ2-5, with unresolved D. The CDR3 consists of 13 residues. Trimming pared 0 bases from V and 1 base from J, leaving 4 bases between. Germline CDR1 reads SGHRS; CDR2 reads YFSETQ. The CDR3 DNA reads as TGCGCCAGCAGCTTGGAAGTCCAAGAGACCCAGTACTTC. It yields the protein CASSLEVQETQYF. The full variable domain, completed using reference TRBV5-1 and TRBJ2-5, is KAGVTQTPRYLIKTRGQQVTLSCSPISGHRSVSWYQQTPGQGLQFLFEYFSETQRNKGNFPGRFSGRQFSNSRSEMNVSTLELGDSALYLCASSLEVQETQYFGPGTRLLVL.

V is TRBV6-5 and J is TRBJ2-5; 11 bases fit TRBD2. From germline, CDR1 is MNHEY and CDR2 SVGAGI. This CDR3 spans 16 amino acids. V gave up 2 bases and J gave up 3 bases; unmatched junction bases: 5. The CDR3 coding sequence is TGTGCCAGCAGTTACCCTATAGCGGGGGGGAAAGAGACCCAGTACTTC. It specifies CASSYPIAGGKETQYF.

The gene calls are TRBV2 and TRBJ1-1, with D tentatively TRBD1 (6 bases). This CDR3 comprises 14 residues. The germline gives CDR1 SNHLY, CDR2 FYNNEI. The V end was cut by 7 bases, the J end by 1 base, with 13 bases between. The CDR3 DNA reads TGTGCCAGCATGGGGGGCAGGGGGAACACTGAAGCTTTCTTT. Protein sequence: CASMGGRGNTEAFF.

In nucleotides, the CDR3 is TGTGCCAGCAGCCGAGACCAAAAAGAGACCCAGTACTTC. Translated: CASSRDQKETQYF. The rearrangement uses TRBV7-6 and TRBJ2-5; D ambiguous. Germline-derived CDR1 and CDR2 are SGHVS and FNYEAQ. The CDR3 loop spans 13 amino acids. Trimming stripped 5 bases from V and 3 bases from J, with 10 bases between.

This clone was recorded once. The J gene is TRBJ2-7, the V gene TRBV19, with 10 bases that match TRBD1. This CDR3 has 14 amino acids. With V trimmed by 3 bases and J by 6 bases, 5 bases remained unmatched. Germline loops: CDR1 LNHDA, CDR2 SQIVND (reference sequence). The CDR3 loop is CASSISGTGAEQYF. CDR3 in DNA: TGTGCCAGTAGTATCTCCGGGACAGGGGCCGAGCAGTACTTC.

This clone has more than one count but fewer than ten. This chain uses TRBV18 with TRBJ1-2; D may be TRBD1 (6 bases). V gave up 6 bases and J gave up 9 bases, with 20 bases separating them. Germline V CDR1 and CDR2: KGHSH, LQKENI. The CDR3 loop spans 14 amino acids. The CDR3 DNA follows: TGTGCCAGCTCCGGCGGGACAAACCTAAAGAGCTACACCTTC. The encoded protein is CASSGGTNLKSYTF. The variable domain in full, completed from reference TRBV18 and TRBJ1-2, reads NAGVMQNPRHLVRRRGQEARLRCSPMKGHSHVYWYRQLPEEGLKFMVYLQKENIIDESGMPKERFSAEFPKEGPSILRIQQVVRGDSAAYFCASSGGTNLKSYTFGSGTRLTVV.

V gene TRBV7-2 combines with J gene TRBJ2-3, with TRBD2 matching over 9 bases. CDR1 SGHTA and CDR2 FQGNSA come from the germline V gene. The CDR3 is 15 amino acids. V shed 3 bases and J 0 bases; nucleotides not matched to a gene: 1. For the CDR3, the DNA is TGTGCCAGCAGCTTTCTAGCGGGAAGCACAGATACGCAGTATTTT. Translating it yields CASSFLAGSTDTQYF.

The V gene is TRBV29-1, the J gene TRBJ2-7; the D gene is possibly TRBD2 (5 bases). The germline V gene has CDR1 SQVTM and CDR2 ANQGSEA. The CDR3 loop spans 11 amino acids. Trimming shortened V by 4 bases and J by 6 bases, and 10 bases separated the two germline ends. The CDR3 loop reads CSVVRAGEQYF. In DNA form, the CDR3 reads TGCAGCGTTGTGAGGGCGGGCGAGCAGTACTTC.

The V and J genes are TRBV5-6 and TRBJ1-2, with no clear D. The CDR3 contains 13 residues. The V gene lost 4 bases and the J gene lost 4 bases, with 11 bases spanning the gap. In germline, CDR1 is SGHDT, CDR2 YYEEEE. CDR3 residues: CASSHDTIYGYTF. In DNA form, the CDR3 reads TGTGCCAGCAGCCACGACACGATCTATGGCTACACCTTC.

This chain uses TRBV10-3 with TRBJ1-1; TRBD1 matches 9 bases. Looked up from germline, CDR1 is ENHRY and CDR2 is SYGVKD. V lost 3 bases and J lost 5; bases outside the gene matches: 4. This CDR3 spans 14 amino acids. The DNA of the CDR3 is TGTGCCATCAGTGACCCGGACAGGGGTACTGAAGCTTTCTTT. Translation gives CAISDPDRGTEAFF.

This clone is categorized as medium-sized. This chain joins TRBV27 and TRBJ1-1; D not certain. This CDR3 has 12 residues. From germline, CDR1 is MNHEY and CDR2 SMNVEV (reference sequence). The germline V and J ends were trimmed by 7 bases and 0 bases, with 6 bases remaining between them. The CDR3 protein is CASIGLNTEAFF. The CDR3 nucleotides are TGTGCCAGCATAGGCCTGAACACTGAAGCTTTCTTT.

The sample holds a few counts of this clone. The chain is built from TRBV19 and TRBJ2-3; 9 nucleotides align to TRBD2. This CDR3 is 16 amino acids long. The germline V gene has CDR1 LNHDA and CDR2 SQIVND (reference sequence). V lost 1 base to trimming and J lost 0 bases; unmatched junction nucleotides: 2. The CDR3 spells CASSIGGGESTDTQYF. The CDR3 nucleotides are TGTGCCAGTAGTATAGGCGGGGGGGAGAGCACAGATACGCAGTATTTT.

The chain recombines TRBV5-4 with TRBJ2-5, with TRBD1 identical over 9 bases. There are 15 residues in the CDR3. Trimming at V came to 4 bases and at J to 5 bases, leaving 9 bases not matched to a gene. Germline V gene sequence: CDR1 SGHNT, CDR2 YYREEE (reference sequence). CDR3 region: CASSLHTGGGETQYF. CDR3 in DNA: TGTGCCAGCAGCCTGCACACAGGGGGCGGTGAGACCCAGTACTTC.

This clone was seen a handful of times. The chain uses TRBV4-3 and TRBJ1-2; D is uncertain. Deletions cut 0 bases from V and 6 bases from J, with 8 bases between. Germline CDR1 is LGHNA and CDR2 is YSLEER. The CDR3 loop spans 13 amino acids. For the CDR3, the DNA is TGCGCCAGCAGCCAAGAGATCGGAAATGGCTACACCTTC. The encoded protein is CASSQEIGNGYTF.

V is TRBV6-1 and J is TRBJ2-3; 7 nucleotides align to TRBD1. After removal of 10 bases from V and 0 bases from J, the junction contained 7 bases not matched to a gene. This CDR3 spans 14 amino acids. The germline CDR1 and CDR2 sequences are MNHNS and SASEGT. The CDR3 coding sequence is TGTGCCACCGAGAGGGACAGTAGCACAGATACGCAGTATTTT. Amino acids: CATERDSSTDTQYF.

The CDR3 nucleotides are TGCGCCAGCAGCGGAACTAGCGGGGGGATCGGGGAGCTGTTTTTT. This translates into CASSGTSGGIGELFF. The V and J genes are TRBV5-1 and TRBJ2-2; TRBD2 matches 12 bases. Germline CDR1 is SGHRS and CDR2 is YFSETQ. The CDR3 loop spans 15 amino acids. Trimming cost V 4 bases and J 7 bases; bases outside gene matches: 5.

The chain recombines TRBV30 with TRBJ2-5; TRBD2 is a possible D gene (6 bases). V lost 4 bases to trimming and J lost 12 bases, with 21 bases between them. The germline gives CDR1 GTSNPN, CDR2 SVGIG (reference sequence). The CDR3 runs 13 residues. DNA of the CDR3: TGTGCCTGGAAAAAGGGGCCGTCGGGACTCGAGTACTTC. It translates to CAWKKGPSGLEYF. Full variable domain (missing parts from reference TRBV30 and TRBJ2-5): SQTIHQWPATLVQPVGSPLSLECTVEGTSNPNLYWYRQAAGRGLQLLFYSVGIGQISSEVPQNLSASRPQDRQFILSSKKLLLSDSGFYLCAWKKGPSGLEYFGPGTRLLVL.

The chain has TRBV7-8 and TRBJ1-1; no reliable D call. The V end was cut by 3 bases, the J end by 4 bases, with 6 bases between. Germline-derived CDR1 and CDR2 are SGHVS and FQNEAQ. The CDR3 covers 12 residues. CDR3 amino acids: CASSFLATEAFF. The CDR3 coding sequence is TGTGCCAGCAGCTTTCTTGCCACTGAAGCTTTCTTT.

This clone turned up a few times. Other DNA sequences of this sample code for an identical CDR3. The chain joins TRBV9 to TRBJ2-3; 15 bases map to TRBD2. CDR3 length: 16 amino acids. Trimming removed 3 bases from V and 6 bases from J; junction bases left unmatched: 5. CDR1 is SGDLS and CDR2 is YYNGEE in the germline V gene. The CDR3 DNA is TGTGCCAGCAGCGCGGGACTAGCGGGGGGAGGGGATACGCAGTATTTT. Its translation is CASSAGLAGGGDTQYF.

This chain uses TRBV5-1 with TRBJ2-3; D might be TRBD1 (5 bases). Trimming removed 4 bases from V and 0 bases from J, with 12 bases in between. Germline CDR1 and CDR2: SGHRS and YFSETQ. This CDR3 region has 15 residues. CDR3 DNA sequence: TGCGCCAGCAGCCAGACAGCAGTTAGCACAGATACGCAGTATTTT. This translates into CASSQTAVSTDTQYF.

This sequence joins TRBV5-4 and TRBJ2-7; 12 bases agree with TRBD2. This CDR3 spans 15 amino acids. The trim removed 4 bases at V and 2 bases at J, leaving 4 bases unmatched. The germline CDR1 and CDR2 sequences are SGHNT and YYREEE (reference sequence). CDR3 in DNA: TGTGCCAGCAGCGCTGGACTAGCGGGGACCTACGAGCAGTACTTC. Translation: CASSAGLAGTYEQYF.